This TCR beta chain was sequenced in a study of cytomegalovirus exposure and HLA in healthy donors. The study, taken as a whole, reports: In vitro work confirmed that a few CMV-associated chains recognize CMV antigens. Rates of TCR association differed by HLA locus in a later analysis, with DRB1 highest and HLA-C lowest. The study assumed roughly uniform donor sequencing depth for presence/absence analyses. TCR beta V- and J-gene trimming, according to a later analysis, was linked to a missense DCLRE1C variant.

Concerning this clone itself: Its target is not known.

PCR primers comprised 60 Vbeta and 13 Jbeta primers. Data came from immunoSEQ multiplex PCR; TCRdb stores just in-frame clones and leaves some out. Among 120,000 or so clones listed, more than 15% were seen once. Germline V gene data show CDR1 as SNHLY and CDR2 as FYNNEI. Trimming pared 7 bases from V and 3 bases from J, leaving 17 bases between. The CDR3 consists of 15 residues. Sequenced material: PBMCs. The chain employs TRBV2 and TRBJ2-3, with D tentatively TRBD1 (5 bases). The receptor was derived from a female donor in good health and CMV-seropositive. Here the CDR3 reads CASTPRAIRTDTQYF. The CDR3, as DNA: TGTGCCAGCACTCCCAGGGCCATTCGAACAGATACGCAGTATTTT.